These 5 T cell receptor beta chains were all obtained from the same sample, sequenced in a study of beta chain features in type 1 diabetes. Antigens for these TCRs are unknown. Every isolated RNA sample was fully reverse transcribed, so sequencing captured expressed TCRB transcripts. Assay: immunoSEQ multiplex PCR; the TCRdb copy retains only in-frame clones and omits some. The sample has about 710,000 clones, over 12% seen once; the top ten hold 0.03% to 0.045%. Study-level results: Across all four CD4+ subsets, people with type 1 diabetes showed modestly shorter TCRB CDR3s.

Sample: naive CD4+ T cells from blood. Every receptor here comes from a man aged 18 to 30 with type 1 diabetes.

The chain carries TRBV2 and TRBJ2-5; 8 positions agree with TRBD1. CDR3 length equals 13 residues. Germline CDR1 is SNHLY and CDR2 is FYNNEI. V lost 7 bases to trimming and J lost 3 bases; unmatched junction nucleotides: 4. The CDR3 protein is CASILDREETQYF. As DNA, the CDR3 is TGTGCCAGCATCCTGGACAGGGAAGAGACCCAGTACTTC.

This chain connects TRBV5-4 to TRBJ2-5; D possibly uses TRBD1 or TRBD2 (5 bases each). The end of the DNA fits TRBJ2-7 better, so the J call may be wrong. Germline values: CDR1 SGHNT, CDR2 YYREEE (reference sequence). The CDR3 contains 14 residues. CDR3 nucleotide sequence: TGTGCCAGCAGCTTAAACAGGTATAGCGACGAGCAGTACTTC. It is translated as CASSLNRYSDEQYF.

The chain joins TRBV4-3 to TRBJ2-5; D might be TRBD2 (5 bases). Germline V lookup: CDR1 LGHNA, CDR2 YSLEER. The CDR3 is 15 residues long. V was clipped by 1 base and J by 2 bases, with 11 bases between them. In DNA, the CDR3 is TGCGCCAGCAGCCAAGCCTTGGACTTACAAGAGACCCAGTACTTC. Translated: CASSQALDLQETQYF.

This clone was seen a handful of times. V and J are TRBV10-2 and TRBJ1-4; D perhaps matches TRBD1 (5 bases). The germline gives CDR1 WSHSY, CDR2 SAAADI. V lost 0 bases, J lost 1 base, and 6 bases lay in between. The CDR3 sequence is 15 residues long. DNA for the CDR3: TGCGCCAGCAGTGAGTCTGGGGGAACTAATGAAAAACTGTTTTTT. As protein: CASSESGGTNEKLFF.

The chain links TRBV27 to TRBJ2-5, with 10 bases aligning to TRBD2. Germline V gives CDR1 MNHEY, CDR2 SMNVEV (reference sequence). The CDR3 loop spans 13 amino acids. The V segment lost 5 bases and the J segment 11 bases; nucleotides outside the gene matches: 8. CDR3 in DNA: TGTGCCAGCAGTCCTAGCGGGAGTAGGGAGCAGTACTTC. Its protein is CASSPSGSREQYF.